Included here is one T cell receptor beta chain sequence, with context. One entry per CDR3 protein results from TCRdb running MiXCR on the 5' RACE reads. The repertoire holds 400,000 or so distinct CDR3 sequences, with 15% to 25% as singletons. The data are from a study of T-cell memory formation after mild COVID-19. Study at large: Clusters of TCRs were largely donor specific.

This CDR3 is 13 amino acids long. J gave up 7 bases and V 7 bases, and 6 bases lay outside the gene matches. Looked up from germline, CDR1 is MNHNS and CDR2 is SASEGT. J is TRBJ2-1 and V is TRBV6-1; 8 bases fit TRBD2. The sequenced sample was PBMCs or a T cell subset sorted from them (not recorded which). The TCR comes from an adult woman who had mild COVID-19 (a few samples of this study predate the infection). Cell type and time point are not known. CDR3 protein: CASTGGLVNEQFF. CDR3 coding DNA: TGTGCCAGCACCGGGGGACTAGTGAATGAGCAGTTCTTC.